These T cell receptor beta chains were read from a single sample in a study of blood T cells in healthy people across ages. TCRdb reprocessed the 5' RACE reads via MiXCR and lists one record per CDR3 protein. The sample lists approximately 1,000,000 distinct CDR3 sequences, 40% to 55% occurring once. Material for sequencing was blood. These receptors came from a woman aged 60-75 years in good health. Both conserved end residues are part of each CDR3. The D gene is left open where the match is weak. Size is stated for part of the rows, as once, few or many counts, or as a class when the clone is expanded.

V gene	J gene	clone size	D gene	CDR3 protein	CDR3 DNA
TRBV20-1	TRBJ2-1	NA	NA	CSAYNRDSYNEQFF	TGCAGTGCTTATAACAGGGACTCCTACAATGAGCAGTTCTTC
TRBV2	TRBJ2-4	few	TRBD1	CASNSGQGASKNIQYF	TGTGCCAGCAACTCGGGACAGGGGGCTAGCAAAAACATTCAGTACTTC
TRBV7-7	TRBJ2-5	NA	NA	CASSLGLAFPYNEQYF	TGTGCCAGCAGTTTGGGGCTAGCCTTCCCCTACAATGAGCAGTACTTC
TRBV6-5	TRBJ2-1	NA	NA	CASSYSRKGQPLYNEQFF	TGTGCCAGCAGTTACTCGAGGAAGGGTCAGCCACTATACAATGAGCAGTTCTTC
TRBV5-1	TRBJ2-7	few	TRBD2	CASSPRVTSGTTYEQYF	TGCGCCAGCAGCCCAAGGGTGACTAGCGGGACGACCTACGAGCAGTACTTC
TRBV27	TRBJ1-1	NA	NA	CASIFGGTEAFF	TGTGCCAGCATTTTTGGGGGCACTGAAGCTTTCTTT
TRBV5-5	TRBJ2-3	NA	NA	CASSFDPSGQYF	TGTGCCAGCAGCTTTGATCCCAGCGGGCAGTATTTT
TRBV3-1	TRBJ2-5	once	TRBD2	CASSPGLASIQETQYF	TGTGCCAGCAGCCCCGGACTAGCTTCGATCCAAGAGACCCAGTACTTC
TRBV20-1	TRBJ1-2	once	TRBD1	CSAPGQGGYGYTF	TGCAGCGCACCGGGACAGGGAGGCTATGGCTACACCTTC
TRBV9	TRBJ1-1	NA	NA	CASSVESGGGRDLAFF	TGTGCCAGCAGCGTAGAGAGCGGGGGAGGGCGGGACCTCGCTTTCTTT
TRBV2	TRBJ2-7	few	NA	CASAYSEQYF	TGTGCCAGCGCATACTCCGAGCAGTACTTC
TRBV27	TRBJ2-2	NA	TRBD2	CASSRLAVNTGELFF	TGTGCCAGCAGTAGACTAGCGGTGAACACCGGGGAGCTGTTTTTT
TRBV29-1	TRBJ2-5	many	TRBD2	CSVEEAAGVKTQYF	TGCAGCGTTGAAGAGGCGGCGGGGGTAAAGACCCAGTACTTC
TRBV11-2	TRBJ2-3	NA	NA	CAGSLGTGAADTQYF	TGTGCCGGCAGCCTCGGGACGGGAGCGGCAGATACGCAGTATTTT
TRBV6-1	TRBJ2-2	NA	NA	CASRRTVNTGELFF	TGTGCCAGCAGGCGGACGGTTAACACCGGGGAGCTGTTTTTT
TRBV5-1	TRBJ2-7	NA	NA	CASSFKPLTYEQYF	TGCGCCAGCAGCTTTAAACCTCTAACCTACGAGCAGTACTTC
TRBV30	TRBJ1-4	few	TRBD1	CAWSVKLDRAEKLFF	TGTGCCTGGAGTGTCAAATTGGACAGGGCTGAAAAACTGTTTTTT
TRBV20-1	TRBJ2-7	NA	TRBD2	CSASPITSGRDDEQYF	TGCAGTGCTAGCCCAATCACTAGCGGGAGGGACGACGAGCAGTACTTC
TRBV7-9	TRBJ2-1	NA	NA	CASSLGTGALNEQFF	TGTGCCAGCAGCCTAGGGACGGGAGCCCTCAATGAGCAGTTCTTC
TRBV9	TRBJ2-1	NA	NA	CASNENQGPYNEQFF	TGTGCCAGCAATGAAAACCAGGGCCCTTACAATGAGCAGTTCTTC
TRBV7-2	TRBJ2-5	NA	TRBD2	CASSLMAGAQETQYF	TGTGCCAGCAGCTTAATGGCGGGAGCCCAAGAGACCCAGTACTTC
TRBV11-2	TRBJ2-5	few	NA	CASSLTRTERGTQYF	TGTGCCAGCAGCTTAACCCGGACGGAGAGGGGGACCCAGTACTTC
TRBV10-3	TRBJ2-7	few	TRBD2	CAISEVPVLAGDNEQYF	TGTGCCATCAGTGAAGTCCCGGTTTTAGCGGGAGACAATGAGCAGTACTTC
TRBV2	TRBJ2-5	NA	TRBD2	CASSVWLAGQETQYF	TGTGCCAGCAGTGTTTGGCTAGCGGGGCAAGAGACCCAGTACTTC
TRBV20-1	TRBJ2-7	NA	TRBD2	CSAQGLAALSYEQYF	TGCAGTGCCCAAGGACTAGCGGCCCTCTCCTACGAGCAGTACTTC
TRBV20-1	TRBJ2-7	few	TRBD2	CSARVAGTYEQYF	TGCAGTGCCCGGGTAGCGGGGACCTACGAGCAGTACTTC
TRBV6-1	TRBJ1-1	NA	NA	CASSDIEGRSEAFF	TGTGCCAGCAGTGATATCGAGGGTAGGTCTGAAGCTTTCTTT
TRBV12-3/TRBV12-4	TRBJ2-7	NA	NA	CSISGGNYEQYF	TGTTCCATCAGTGGAGGGAACTACGAGCAGTACTTC
TRBV5-1	TRBJ2-3	few	TRBD2	CASSFSGKRTDTQYF	TGCGCCAGCAGCTTTAGCGGGAAACGCACAGATACGCAGTATTTT
TRBV18	TRBJ2-1	NA	TRBD1	CASSPAGQGNNEQFF	TGTGCCAGCTCCCCAGCGGGACAGGGAAACAATGAGCAGTTCTTC
TRBV6-4	TRBJ2-1	NA	NA	CASTNSGAGEQFF	TGTGCCAGCACCAACTCCGGGGCGGGTGAGCAGTTCTTC
TRBV5-1	TRBJ2-3	few	TRBD1	CASRRGPGQGKDTQYF	TGCGCCAGCCGCCGGGGACCGGGACAGGGAAAGGATACGCAGTATTTT
TRBV5-1	TRBJ1-1	few	NA	CASSPGRVSEAFF	TGCGCCAGCAGCCCGGGCAGGGTCAGTGAAGCTTTCTTT
TRBV14	TRBJ2-7	NA	NA	CASSPRFPREQYF	TGTGCCAGCAGCCCGAGGTTTCCGCGCGAGCAGTACTTC
TRBV19	TRBJ2-1	NA	NA	CASSTGAGWGNNEQFF	TGTGCCAGTAGTACTGGGGCAGGTTGGGGCAACAATGAGCAGTTCTTC
TRBV9	TRBJ2-7	few	NA	CASSVGDEGGYEQYF	TGTGCCAGCAGCGTAGGGGACGAAGGGGGCTACGAGCAGTACTTC
TRBV9	TRBJ2-2	few	NA	CASSVGTEGTGELFF	TGTGCCAGCAGCGTAGGGACGGAGGGCACCGGGGAGCTGTTTTTT
TRBV7-9	TRBJ2-1	many	NA	CASSLDRRGSSYNEQFF	TGTGCCAGCAGCTTAGATCGGCGGGGAAGCTCCTACAATGAGCAGTTCTTC
TRBV10-3	TRBJ2-7	NA	NA	CAISDGRGDEQYF	TGTGCCATCAGTGATGGCAGGGGCGACGAGCAGTACTTC
TRBV6-6	TRBJ2-7	NA	NA	CASSWRVETYEQYF	TGTGCCAGCAGTTGGAGGGTGGAAACCTACGAGCAGTACTTC
TRBV27	TRBJ2-1	few	TRBD1	CASSFRQGYAYNEQFF	TGTGCCAGCAGTTTCCGACAGGGGTATGCGTACAATGAGCAGTTCTTC
TRBV20-1	TRBJ2-1	NA	TRBD2	CSTSGSSYNEQFF	TGCAGTACTAGCGGGAGCTCCTACAATGAGCAGTTCTTC
TRBV5-1	TRBJ2-7	few	NA	CASSFEGLEYEQYF	TGCGCCAGCAGCTTTGAAGGGCTCGAGTACGAGCAGTACTTC
TRBV5-5	TRBJ2-3	NA	TRBD2	CASSFPGGGTDTQYF	TGTGCCAGCAGCTTCCCGGGAGGAGGGACAGATACGCAGTATTTT
TRBV3-1	TRBJ2-4	NA	TRBD2	CASSQEPGGRKNIQYF	TGTGCCAGCAGCCAAGAACCGGGGGGGCGGAAAAACATTCAGTACTTC
TRBV27	TRBJ2-7	few	NA	CASSLRQSTYEQYF	TGTGCCAGCAGTTTACGACAGTCCACCTACGAGCAGTACTTC
TRBV4-2	TRBJ2-3	NA	NA	CVSSQGLAGLTDRTDTQYF	TGTGTCAGCAGCCAAGGTTTGGCGGGTCTAACCGACCGCACAGATACGCAGTATTTT